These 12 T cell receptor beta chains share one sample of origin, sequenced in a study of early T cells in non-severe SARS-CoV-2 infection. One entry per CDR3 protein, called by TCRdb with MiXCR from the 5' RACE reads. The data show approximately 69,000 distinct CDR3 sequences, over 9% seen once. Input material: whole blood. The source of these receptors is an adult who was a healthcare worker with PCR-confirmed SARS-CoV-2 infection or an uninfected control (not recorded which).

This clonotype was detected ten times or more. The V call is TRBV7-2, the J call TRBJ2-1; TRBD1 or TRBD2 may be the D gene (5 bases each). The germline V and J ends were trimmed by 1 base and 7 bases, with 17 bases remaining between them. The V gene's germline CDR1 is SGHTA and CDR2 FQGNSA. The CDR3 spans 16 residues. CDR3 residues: CASSLGVVRGRNEQFF. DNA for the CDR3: TGTGCCAGCAGCTTAGGGGTGGTGAGGGGAAGGAATGAGCAGTTCTTC.

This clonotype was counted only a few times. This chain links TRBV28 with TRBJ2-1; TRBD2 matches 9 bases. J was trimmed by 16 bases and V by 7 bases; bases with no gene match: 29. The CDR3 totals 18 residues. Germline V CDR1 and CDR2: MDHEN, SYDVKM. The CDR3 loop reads CASTPMGLAGELPGWEFF. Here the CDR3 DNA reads TGTGCCAGCACTCCGATGGGATTAGCGGGAGAACTACCGGGTTGGGAATTCTTC.

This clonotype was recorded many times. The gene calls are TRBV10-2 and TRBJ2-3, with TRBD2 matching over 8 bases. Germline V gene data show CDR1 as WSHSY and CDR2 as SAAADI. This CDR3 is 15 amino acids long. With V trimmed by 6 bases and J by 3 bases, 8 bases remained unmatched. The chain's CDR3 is CASRLGRVRTDTQYF. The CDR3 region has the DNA TGCGCCAGCAGACTCGGGAGGGTTCGAACAGATACGCAGTATTTT.

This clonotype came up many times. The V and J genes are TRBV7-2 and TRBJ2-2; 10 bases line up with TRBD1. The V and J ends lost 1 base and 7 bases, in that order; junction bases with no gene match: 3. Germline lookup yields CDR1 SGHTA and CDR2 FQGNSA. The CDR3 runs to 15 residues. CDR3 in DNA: TGTGCCAGCAGCTTAGTCGGGACAGGGGACGGGGAGCTGTTTTTT. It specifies CASSLVGTGDGELFF.

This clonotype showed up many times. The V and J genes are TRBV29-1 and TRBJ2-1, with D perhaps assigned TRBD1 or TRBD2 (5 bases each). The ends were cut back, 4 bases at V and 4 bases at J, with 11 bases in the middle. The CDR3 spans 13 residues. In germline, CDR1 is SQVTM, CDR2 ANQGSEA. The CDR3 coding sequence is TGCAGCGTTGGGACTGCAGGGTACAATGAGCAGTTCTTC. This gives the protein CSVGTAGYNEQFF.

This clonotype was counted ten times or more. DNA for the CDR3: TGTGCCAGCAGTTTACAGGGAACCACAGATACGCAGTATTTT. Translated, it gives CASSLQGTTDTQYF. V gene TRBV12-3 or TRBV12-4 combines with J gene TRBJ2-3, with a tentative D call TRBD1 (5 bases). V was shortened by 2 bases and J by 2 bases, with 8 bases between the two germline ends. This CDR3 spans 14 amino acids.

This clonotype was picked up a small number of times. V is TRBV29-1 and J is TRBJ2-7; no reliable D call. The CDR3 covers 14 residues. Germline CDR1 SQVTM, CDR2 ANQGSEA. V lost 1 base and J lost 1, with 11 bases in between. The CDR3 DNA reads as TGCAGCGTTGAAGTCCCGGGCCTGTCCTACGAGCAGTACTTC. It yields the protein CSVEVPGLSYEQYF.

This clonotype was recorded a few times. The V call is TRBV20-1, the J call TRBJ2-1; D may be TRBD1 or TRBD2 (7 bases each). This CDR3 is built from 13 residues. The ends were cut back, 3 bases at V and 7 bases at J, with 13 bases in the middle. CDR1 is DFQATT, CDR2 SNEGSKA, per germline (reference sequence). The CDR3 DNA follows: TGCAGTGCTAGGCAGGGGGGGAAAAATGAGCAGTTCTTC. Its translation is CSARQGGKNEQFF.

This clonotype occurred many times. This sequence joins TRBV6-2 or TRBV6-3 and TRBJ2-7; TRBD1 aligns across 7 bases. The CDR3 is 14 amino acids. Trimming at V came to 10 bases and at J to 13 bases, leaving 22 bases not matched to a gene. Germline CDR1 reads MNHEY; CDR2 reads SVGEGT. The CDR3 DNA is TGTGCCACCCATTCGTGGACAGGATCTCTACTCCCATACTTC. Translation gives CATHSWTGSLLPYF.

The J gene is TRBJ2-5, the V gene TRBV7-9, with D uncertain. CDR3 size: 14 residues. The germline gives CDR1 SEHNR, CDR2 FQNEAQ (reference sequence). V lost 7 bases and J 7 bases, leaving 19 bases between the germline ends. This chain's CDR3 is CASTPVVHESTQYF. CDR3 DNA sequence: TGTGCCAGCACCCCCGTGGTCCACGAGTCGACCCAGTACTTC.

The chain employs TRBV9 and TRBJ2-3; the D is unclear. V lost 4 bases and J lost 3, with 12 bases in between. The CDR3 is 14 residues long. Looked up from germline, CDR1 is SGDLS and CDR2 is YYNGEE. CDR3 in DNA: TGTGCCAGCAGCCCGGCGACTGGGACAGATACGCAGTATTTT. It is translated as CASSPATGTDTQYF.

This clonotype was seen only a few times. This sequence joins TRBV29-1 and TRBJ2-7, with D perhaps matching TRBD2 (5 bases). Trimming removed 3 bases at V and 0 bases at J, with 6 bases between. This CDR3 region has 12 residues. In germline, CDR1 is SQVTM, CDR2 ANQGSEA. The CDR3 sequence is CSVDTSSYEQYF. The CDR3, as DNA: TGCAGCGTTGATACTAGCTCCTACGAGCAGTACTTC.